The T cell receptor (beta chain) under discussion was sequenced for a study of a mutant IDH1 vaccine in newly diagnosed glioma. The assay was immunoSEQ multiplex PCR, and TCRdb's table has in-frame clones only and misses some. The sample contains tens of thousands of clones, 60% to 85% of which appear only once. Sample time point: baseline, week 1 (first vaccination visit). The sample's treatment: pre-vaccination baseline after standard-of-care therapy. Those who donated had recent WHO grade 3 or 4 IDH1-mutant, ATRX-lost astrocytomas. Per germline, CDR1 PRHDT and CDR2 FYEKMQ (reference sequence). The CDR3 spans 14 residues.

This chain uses TRBV13 with TRBJ2-5, with a tentative D call TRBD2 (6 bases). The J call is uncertain, as TRBJ2-7 better fits the DNA end. The sample in question was PBMCs, obtained from a glioma patient treated with radiotherapy, temozolomide or both. This clonotype was sampled from a woman aged 40 to 50 with glioma. Here the CDR3 DNA reads TGTGCCAGCAGCTCCCGGGGGAATTTCTACGAGCAGTACTTC. This encodes CASSSRGNFYEQYF.